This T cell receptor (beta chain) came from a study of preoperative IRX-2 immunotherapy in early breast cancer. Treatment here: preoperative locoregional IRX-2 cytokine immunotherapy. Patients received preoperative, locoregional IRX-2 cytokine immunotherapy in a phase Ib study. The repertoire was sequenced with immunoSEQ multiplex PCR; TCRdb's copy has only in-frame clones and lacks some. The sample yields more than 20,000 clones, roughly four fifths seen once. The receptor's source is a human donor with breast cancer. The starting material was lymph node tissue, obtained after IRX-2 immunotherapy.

For the CDR3, the DNA is TGTGCCAGCACCAAAGACAGTTCGAACACCGGGGAGCTGTTTTTT. Its translation: CASTKDSSNTGELFF. The V call is TRBV11-3, the J call TRBJ2-2, with D tentatively TRBD1 (5 bases). The CDR3 spans 15 residues. V gave up 7 bases and J gave up 0 bases, with 12 bases separating them. CDR1 and CDR2 (germline): SGHNT, YENEEA. The variable domain in full, completed from reference TRBV11-3 and TRBJ2-2, reads EAGVVQSPRYKIIEKKQPVAFWCNPISGHNTLYWYLQNLGQGPELLIRYENEEAVDDSQLPKDRFSAERLKGVDSTLKIQPAELGDSAVYLCASTKDSSNTGELFFGEGSRLTVL.